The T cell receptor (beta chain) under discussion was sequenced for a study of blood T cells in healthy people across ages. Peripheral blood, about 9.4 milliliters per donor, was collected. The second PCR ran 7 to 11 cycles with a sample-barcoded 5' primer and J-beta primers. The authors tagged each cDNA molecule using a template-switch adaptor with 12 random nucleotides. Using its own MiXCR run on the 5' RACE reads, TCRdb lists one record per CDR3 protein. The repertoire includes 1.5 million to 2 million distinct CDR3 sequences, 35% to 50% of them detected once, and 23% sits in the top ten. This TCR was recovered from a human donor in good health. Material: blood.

CDR3 in amino acids: CASSVNLGSSYEQYF. CDR3 DNA sequence: TGTGCCAGCAGCGTAAATCTTGGGAGCTCCTACGAGCAGTACTTC. The J gene is TRBJ2-7, the V gene TRBV9; weak D call: TRBD2 (5 bases). CDR3 length equals 15 residues. V lost 1 base and J lost 0, with 11 bases in between. Germline assignment: CDR1 SGDLS and CDR2 YYNGEE.